A selection of T cell receptor beta chains follows, all from one sample in a study of T cell responses to AZD1222 COVID-19 vaccine. This table comes from immunoSEQ multiplex PCR, and its TCRdb copy is limited to in-frame clones, with some not included. The data hold around 100,000 clones, with over 75% observed a single time. The source material was peripheral blood, sampled on day 0 of AZD1222 vaccination. Every receptor here comes from an adult in good health. CDR3s include the opening cysteine and the closing phenylalanine or tryptophan. A D gene is named only where the DNA matches it firmly. Only part of the rows carry a size: once, few, many, or a class if the clone is expanded.

v_gene	d_gene	j_gene	abundance	CDR3aa	CDR3nt
TRBV27	-	TRBJ1-1	-	CASSPKGTEAFF	TGTGCCAGCAGTCCCAAGGGGACTGAAGCTTTCTTT
TRBV11-2	-	TRBJ1-4	-	CASSLGGGRANEKLFF	TGTGCCAGCAGCTTAGGAGGGGGGCGGGCTAATGAAAAACTGTTTTTT
TRBV4-3	-	TRBJ1-3	-	CASSQDREASRNNPSGNTIYF	TGCGCCAGCAGCCAAGATCGGGAGGCATCGCGGAACAACCCCTCTGGAAACACCATATATTTT
TRBV7-9	-	TRBJ2-7	-	CASSKLYEQYF	TGTGCCAGCAGCAAATTATACGAGCAGTACTTC
TRBV28	-	TRBJ1-3	-	CASSPPGSGNTIYF	TGTGCCAGCAGTCCTCCAGGGTCTGGAAACACCATATATTTT
TRBV9	TRBD1	TRBJ1-2	-	CASSVAREGAFAGYTF	TGTGCCAGCAGCGTAGCAAGGGAGGGGGCGTTCGCTGGCTACACCTTC
TRBV29-1	-	TRBJ2-5	-	CSVHRRETQYF	TGCAGCGTCCACAGGAGGGAGACCCAGTACTTC
TRBV18	-	TRBJ2-2	once	CASSADGDVSGELFF	TGTGCCAGCTCCGCCGACGGTGACGTATCCGGGGAGCTGTTTTTT
TRBV11-3	-	TRBJ2-3	-	CASSLEAGDTQYF	TGTGCCAGCAGCTTAGAGGCGGGAGATACGCAGTATTTT
TRBV7-2	-	TRBJ1-1	-	CASSADSSLKAFF	TGTGCCAGCAGCGCCGACAGCAGCCTTAAAGCTTTCTTT
TRBV18	-	TRBJ2-7	-	CASSLNLYEQYF	TGTGCCAGCTCTTTAAACCTCTACGAGCAGTACTTC
TRBV10-3	-	TRBJ1-3	once	CAISKEGNTIYF	TGTGCCATCAGTAAGGAGGGAAACACCATATATTTT
TRBV3-1/TRBV3-2	-	TRBJ1-5	-	CASSDRPPRGNQPQHF	TGTGCCAGCTCGGATCGACCCCCGCGAGGCAATCAGCCCCAGCATTTT
TRBV15	-	TRBJ1-1	once	CATSPTRGNTEAFF	TGTGCCACCAGCCCAACCCGGGGAAACACTGAAGCTTTCTTT
TRBV2	TRBD1	TRBJ1-6	few	CASSTRDRNNSPLHF	TGTGCCAGCAGTACCCGGGACAGGAATAATTCACCCCTCCACTTT
TRBV7-6	-	TRBJ1-5	-	CASSLGPTGNSQPQHF	TGTGCCAGCAGCTTAGGTCCCACAGGGAATAGTCAGCCCCAGCATTTT
TRBV21-1	-	TRBJ2-1	-	CASSIQAGGPHNEQFF	TGTGCCAGCAGCATTCAAGCGGGAGGGCCCCACAATGAGCAGTTCTTC
TRBV19	-	TRBJ1-2	-	CATFREYYGYTF	TGTGCCACCTTCAGGGAATACTATGGCTACACCTTC
TRBV7-2	-	TRBJ1-2	-	CASSLEQGYGYTF	TGTGCCAGCAGCTTAGAGCAGGGCTATGGCTACACCTTC
TRBV7-9	-	TRBJ2-7	-	CVFAYSYEQYF	TGTGTCTTCGCCTATTCCTACGAGCAGTACTTC
TRBV18	TRBD1	TRBJ2-2	once	CASSPRMGQGNTGELFF	TGTGCCAGCTCACCAAGGATGGGACAGGGGAACACCGGGGAGCTGTTTTTT
TRBV5-1	TRBD1	TRBJ1-6	few	CASGSTGVGPLHF	TGCGCCAGTGGGAGTACAGGGGTAGGGCCCCTCCACTTT
TRBV5-1	-	TRBJ2-2	-	CASSFPLAEGNTGELFF	TGCGCCAGCAGCTTCCCGTTGGCGGAGGGAAACACCGGGGAGCTGTTTTTT
TRBV6-5	TRBD1	TRBJ1-2	-	CASARQGPNYGYTF	TGTGCCAGCGCTCGACAGGGCCCTAACTATGGCTACACCTTC
TRBV15	-	TRBJ1-1	-	CATSRDRPREAFF	TGTGCCACCAGCAGAGATCGTCCCCGTGAAGCTTTCTTT
TRBV28	TRBD1	TRBJ1-2	-	CASRQGQGPAGYTF	TGTGCCAGCAGGCAAGGACAGGGACCCGCCGGGTACACCTTC
TRBV4-1	-	TRBJ1-5	-	CASSQVSVYSNQPQHF	TGCGCCAGCAGCCAAGTGTCAGTATATAGCAATCAGCCCCAGCATTTT
TRBV9	-	TRBJ2-7	-	CASSSTARTYEQYF	TGTGCCAGCAGCTCGACAGCTCGTACCTACGAGCAGTACTTC
TRBV7-9	-	TRBJ1-1	-	CASSSSESGTFEAFF	TGTGCCAGCAGCTCATCAGAGTCCGGGACTTTTGAAGCTTTCTTT
TRBV7-2	-	TRBJ1-3	-	CASSYDSGNTIYF	TGTGCCAGCAGCTATGATTCTGGAAACACCATATATTTT
TRBV13	TRBD1	TRBJ1-1	-	CASRQGGTEAFF	TGTGCCAGCCGACAGGGAGGTACTGAAGCTTTCTTT
TRBV6-2/TRBV6-3	-	TRBJ1-2	-	CASSLRFYGYTF	TGTGCCAGCAGTCTACGGTTCTATGGCTACACCTTC
TRBV6-5	-	TRBJ1-1	-	CASSYSTAAPSQAFF	TGTGCCAGCAGTTACTCGACAGCCGCCCCATCTCAAGCTTTCTTT
TRBV27	-	TRBJ1-3	-	CASSPRGLGNTIYF	TGTGCCAGCAGTCCGAGAGGCTTAGGAAACACCATATATTTT
TRBV7-9	-	TRBJ2-3	-	CASRILVEGPSTDTQYF	TGTGCCAGCAGGATACTAGTGGAGGGGCCCTCCACAGATACGCAGTATTTT
TRBV28	TRBD1	TRBJ1-1	-	CASSLHRGGTEAFF	TGTGCCAGCAGTTTACACAGGGGAGGGACTGAAGCTTTCTTT
TRBV6-1	-	TRBJ1-1	medium-sized	CASSAGVTEAFF	TGTGCCAGCAGTGCAGGGGTAACTGAAGCTTTCTTT
TRBV19	-	TRBJ2-1	-	CASTPPGAAEQFF	TGTGCCAGTACCCCCCCGGGGGCAGCTGAGCAGTTCTTC
TRBV10-3	-	TRBJ2-7	-	CAISGGTGSGYEQYF	TGTGCCATCAGTGGGGGTACGGGGTCCGGCTACGAGCAGTACTTC
TRBV5-1	TRBD2	TRBJ2-1	-	CASSLTSGSSYNEQFF	TGCGCCAGCAGCTTGACTAGCGGGAGCTCCTACAATGAGCAGTTCTTC
TRBV6-6	-	TRBJ1-5	-	CASSRTGAAIYSNQPQHF	TGTGCCAGCAGTCGAACCGGGGCAGCCATCTATAGCAATCAGCCCCAGCATTTT
TRBV7-8	TRBD2	TRBJ2-3	once	CASSLMSGSSTDTQYF	TGTGCCAGCAGCTTAATGAGCGGGAGTTCCACAGATACGCAGTATTTT
TRBV7-2	-	TRBJ1-2	-	CASSLSEINYGYTF	TGTGCCAGCAGCTTATCTGAGATTAACTATGGCTACACCTTC
TRBV10-3	-	TRBJ1-1	-	CAINDGNTEAFF	TGTGCCATCAATGACGGGAACACTGAAGCTTTCTTT
TRBV30	-	TRBJ1-5	-	CAWSSGRNQPQHF	TGTGCCTGGAGTTCAGGTCGCAATCAGCCCCAGCATTTT
TRBV5-1	-	TRBJ1-4	-	CASSLGGLNEKLFF	TGCGCCAGCAGCTTGGGGGGCCTTAATGAAAAACTGTTTTTT
TRBV7-8	-	TRBJ1-4	-	CASSLRDSLVQGEKLFF	TGTGCCAGCAGCTTACGGGACTCACTAGTTCAGGGTGAAAAACTGTTTTTT
TRBV3-1/TRBV3-2	TRBD2	TRBJ2-7	-	CASSQTSGTYEQYF	TGTGCCAGCAGCCAAACTAGCGGCACCTACGAGCAGTACTTC